The table lists the clone carrying this T cell receptor (beta chain) with a few counts. The record originates from a study of blood T cell repertoires in COVID-19. Study-level information: Material from acute and convalescent COVID-19 was sourced from the United States, Italy and Spain. Sources were T cells, B-cell-depleted T cells, or PBMCs; the material itself was cDNA or gDNA.

V was shortened by 10 bases and J by 2 bases, with 8 bases between the two germline ends. Germline loops: CDR1 ENHRY, CDR2 SYGVKD. The CDR3 has 11 amino acids. Original processing methods: Reference gene primer amplification gave estimated nucleated cell counts. The data were produced by immunoSEQ multiplex PCR, yet TCRdb's version contains in-frame clones alone and is incomplete. V and J calls and clone size are those listed in that table; D and trimming were worked out from the DNA. The sample has some 170,000 clones; more than 75% are singletons. Sample: peripheral blood. The chain uses TRBV10-3 and TRBJ1-2, with TRBD1 as a possible D gene (6 bases). The sequence came from a woman in her 70s with acute or convalescent COVID-19. The chain's CDR3 is CASTGNYGYTF. The CDR3 nucleotides read TGTGCCAGCACAGGGAACTATGGCTACACCTTC.